A selection of T cell receptor beta chains follows, all from one sample in a study of metastatic and nonmetastatic thyroid tumors. TCRdb re-called clones via MiXCR from the PCR reads. The table has just under 9,500 clones, about a third seen once; the top ten hold 16%. Material: adjacent normal tissue. Receptors were obtained from a female donor with papillary thyroid cancer or a benign thyroid nodule (not recorded which). Some clones in this sample may be carry-over from other donors' samples. The CDR3 runs from the conserved cysteine through the conserved F or W. A D gene is named only where the DNA matches it firmly. Clone size is not always given. Where it is, it says once, few, many or a class for expanded clones.

length | size | D | J | V | CDR3 | DNA
14 | NA | NA | TRBJ1-1 | TRBV9 | CASSARPHNTEAFF | TGTGCCAGCAGCGCCCGGCCCCATAACACTGAAGCTTTCTTT
13 | NA | NA | TRBJ1-2 | TRBV7-2 | CASSFVGGRGYTF | TGTGCCAGCAGCTTTGTAGGAGGACGTGGCTACACCTTC
14 | NA | TRBD1 | TRBJ1-2 | TRBV29-1 | CSVEGSGQASGYTF | TGCAGCGTTGAAGGGTCGGGACAGGCGTCTGGCTACACCTTC
13 | NA | TRBD1 | TRBJ1-5 | TRBV29-1 | CSVQGQPNQPQHF | TGCAGCGTCCAGGGACAGCCGAATCAGCCCCAGCATTTT
16 | NA | NA | TRBJ1-2 | TRBV19 | CASSFKTRAYNYGYTF | TGTGCCAGTAGTTTCAAGACGAGGGCCTATAACTATGGCTACACCTTC
12 | few | NA | TRBJ1-2 | TRBV6-1 | CDTDRRVEGYTF | TGTGACACCGACAGGCGGGTAGAGGGCTACACCTTC
17 | NA | NA | TRBJ2-2 | TRBV24-1 | CAPKMRWTASNTGELFF | TGTGCCCCCAAGATGCGGTGGACAGCTTCGAACACCGGGGAGCTGTTTTTT
15 | medium-sized | NA | TRBJ2-1 | TRBV11-3 | CASSFLRYSYNEQFF | TGTGCCAGCAGCTTTCTACGATACTCCTACAATGAGCAGTTCTTC
14 | few | TRBD1 | TRBJ1-6 | TRBV27 | CASSFRDRDSPLHF | TGTGCCAGCAGTTTCCGGGACAGGGATTCACCCCTCCACTTT
13 | NA | NA | TRBJ1-2 | TRBV18 | CASSPSTPYGYTF | TGTGCCAGCTCACCAAGCACCCCCTATGGCTACACCTTC
16 | few | NA | TRBJ2-7 | TRBV15 | CATSRDGGARAYEQYF | TGTGCCACCAGCAGAGATGGGGGCGCTCGGGCCTACGAGCAGTACTTC
15 | few | TRBD1 | TRBJ1-4 | TRBV12-3/TRBV12-4 | CASSMDRGANEKLFF | TGTGCCAGCAGTATGGACAGGGGCGCGAATGAAAAACTGTTTTTT
16 | once | NA | TRBJ2-1 | TRBV2 | CASIDRRSVPYNEQFF | TGTGCCAGCATTGACCGTCGCAGTGTACCCTACAATGAGCAGTTCTTC
12 | many | NA | TRBJ2-1 | TRBV29-1 | CSVPLSTNEQFF | TGCAGCGTTCCTCTAAGTACCAATGAGCAGTTCTTC
19 | NA | TRBD2 | TRBJ2-5 | TRBV10-2 | CASSESPPGAGGLEETQYF | TGCGCCAGCAGTGAAAGTCCGCCCGGGGCGGGAGGGCTGGAAGAGACCCAGTACTTC
14 | NA | NA | TRBJ1-6 | TRBV4-1 | CASSLQEVNSPLHF | TGCGCCAGCAGCCTACAGGAGGTTAATTCACCCCTCCACTTT
12 | medium-sized | NA | TRBJ1-2 | TRBV20-1 | CSPPGSSYGYTF | TGCAGCCCCCCAGGATCGAGCTATGGCTACACCTTC
15 | NA | NA | TRBJ2-5 | TRBV11-1 | CASSLTLALQETQYF | TGTGCCAGCAGCCTGACTCTAGCACTCCAAGAGACCCAGTACTTC
14 | NA | NA | TRBJ2-1 | TRBV11-2 | CASSSRARYNEQFF | TGTGCCAGCAGCTCCAGGGCAAGGTACAATGAGCAGTTCTTC
12 | NA | NA | TRBJ2-1 | TRBV24-1 | CATSLLAGEQFF | TGTGCCACCAGTCTTTTGGCTGGTGAGCAGTTCTTC
16 | NA | NA | TRBJ1-2 | TRBV7-3 | CASSLTSGGPIYGYTF | TGTGCCAGCAGCTTAACCTCGGGCGGACCCATCTATGGCTACACCTTC
14 | NA | NA | TRBJ1-2 | TRBV11-2 | CASSQYRTAKGYTF | TGTGCCAGCAGCCAGTATCGGACAGCCAAAGGCTACACCTTC
14 | NA | TRBD1 | TRBJ2-3 | TRBV5-4 | CASSKDRGKDTQYF | TGTGCCAGCAGCAAAGACAGGGGCAAAGATACACAGTATTTT
16 | NA | NA | TRBJ2-1 | TRBV11-2 | CASSLQLSPTSNEQFF | TGTGCCAGCAGCTTACAACTGAGTCCAACGTCCAATGAGCAGTTCTTC
14 | large | NA | TRBJ1-3 | TRBV6-1 | CASSDGGSGNTIYF | TGTGCCAGCAGTGATGGGGGCTCTGGAAACACCATATATTTT
15 | few | TRBD1 | TRBJ1-1 | TRBV6-1 | CASSRTGPLNTEAFF | TGTGCCAGCAGTCGGACAGGCCCCCTGAACACTGAAGCTTTCTTT
13 | few | NA | TRBJ2-5 | TRBV13 | CASRQRGYETQYF | TGTGCCAGCAGACAAAGGGGATACGAGACCCAGTACTTC
14 | NA | NA | TRBJ2-7 | TRBV19 | CASSRDSNPYEQYF | TGTGCCAGTAGCCGGGACTCCAACCCCTACGAGCAGTACTTC
13 | few | NA | TRBJ2-2 | TRBV27 | CASENGNTGELFF | TGTGCCAGCGAAAATGGGAACACCGGGGAGCTGTTTTTT
17 | few | NA | TRBJ2-1 | TRBV27 | CASSWRGPHIDYNEQFF | TGTGCCAGCAGCTGGAGAGGCCCCCATATCGACTACAATGAGCAGTTCTTC
12 | NA | NA | TRBJ2-7 | TRBV11-2 | CASGGSSYEQYF | TGTGCCAGTGGCGGATCCTCCTACGAGCAGTACTTC
16 | NA | NA | TRBJ2-1 | TRBV20-1 | CSARVSSGVRYNEQFF | TGCAGTGCTAGAGTGAGTAGCGGAGTGAGGTACAATGAGCAGTTCTTC
14 | few | NA | TRBJ1-1 | TRBV27 | CASSLGGVNTEAFF | TGTGCCAGCAGTTTAGGGGGAGTTAACACTGAAGCTTTCTTT
15 | NA | NA | TRBJ2-1 | TRBV11-2 | CASSFRGGTIDEQFF | TGTGCCAGCAGTTTCAGGGGAGGAACTATAGATGAGCAGTTCTTC
13 | few | TRBD1 | TRBJ2-7 | TRBV11-2 | CASSLRKGAEQYF | TGTGCCAGCAGCTTACGAAAGGGGGCAGAGCAGTACTTC
14 | few | NA | TRBJ1-4 | TRBV6-1 | CASSEDPEGEKLFF | TGTGCCAGCAGTGAAGACCCTGAGGGTGAAAAACTGTTTTTT
19 | NA | TRBD1 | TRBJ2-5 | TRBV6-1 | CASSEAWTRTGTAKEAQYF | TGTGCCAGCAGTGAAGCCTGGACCCGGACAGGGACTGCAAAAGAGGCCCAGTACTTC
14 | few | NA | TRBJ2-2 | TRBV4-1 | CASSQPLAFGELFF | TGCGCCAGCAGCCAGCCGCTAGCGTTCGGGGAGCTGTTTTTT
17 | few | TRBD2 | TRBJ2-3 | TRBV6-2/TRBV6-3 | CASSYPSRLANTDTQYF | TGTGCCAGCAGTTATCCATCTCGACTAGCGAATACAGATACGCAGTATTTT
16 | few | NA | TRBJ2-7 | TRBV28 | CASSSEADPHSYEQYF | TGTGCCAGCAGTTCAGAGGCGGACCCACACTCCTACGAGCAGTACTTC